These 10 T cell receptor beta chains were sequenced from one sample in a study of OX40 agonist ivuxolimab in advanced cancers. Data came from immunoSEQ multiplex PCR; TCRdb stores just in-frame clones and leaves some out. The table lists over 30,000 clones, roughly 90% of them singletons, with about 4% in the top ten. The sequencing used CD4+ or CD8+ T cells sorted from blood, collected in a trial of the OX40 agonist ivuxolimab. The source is an adult with an advanced solid tumor such as melanoma, head and neck, liver or kidney cancer.

This chain connects TRBV6-1 to TRBJ1-5, with TRBD1 matching over 9 bases. Looked up from germline, CDR1 is MNHNS and CDR2 is SASEGT. V dropped 6 bases and J dropped 6; count of bases not matched to a gene: 6. This CDR3 contains 14 residues. In DNA, the CDR3 is TGTGCCAGCAGAGACACAGGGGGCAGTCAGCCCCAGCATTTT. This codes for CASRDTGGSQPQHF.

CDR3 loop: CASSMRETQYF. DNA for the CDR3: TGTGCCAGTAGTATGAGGGAGACCCAGTACTTC. This chain connects TRBV19 to TRBJ2-5, with D uncertain. This CDR3 spans 11 amino acids. V dropped 3 bases and J dropped 5 bases, with 4 bases sitting between them. Germline CDR1 and CDR2: LNHDA and SQIVND (reference sequence).

As for this clone: One junction end disagrees with the germline gene, perhaps due to a read error. The rearrangement joins TRBV4-1 to TRBJ2-6; 10 nucleotides line up with TRBD1. The CDR3 is 18 amino acids. Germline values: CDR1 MGHRA, CDR2 YSYEKL. CDR3 sequence: CAGSRTGTGDPGANVLTF. CDR3 coding DNA: TGCGCCGGCAGCCGGACCGGGACAGGGGACCCTGGGGCCAACGTCCTGACTTTC.

The chain employs TRBV2 and TRBJ1-5, with 7 bases aligning to TRBD1. This CDR3 region has 14 residues. The V segment lost 7 bases and the J segment 7 bases; nucleotides outside the gene matches: 10. Germline V lookup: CDR1 SNHLY, CDR2 FYNNEI. The CDR3 loop is CASNTGRGWQPQHF. As DNA, the CDR3 is TGTGCCAGCAACACTGGCAGGGGGTGGCAGCCCCAGCATTTT.

The chain carries TRBV28 and TRBJ1-5; D call uncertain. V dropped 2 bases and J dropped 4 bases, with 0 bases sitting between them. Germline loops: CDR1 MDHEN, CDR2 SYDVKM. The CDR3 is made up of 11 amino acids. The CDR3 region is CASSLNQPQHF. CDR3 coding DNA: TGTGCCAGCAGTTTAAATCAGCCCCAGCATTTT.

The gene calls are TRBV7-9 and TRBJ2-3, with D perhaps TRBD1 (6 bases). Germline assignment: CDR1 SEHNR and CDR2 FQNEAQ (reference sequence). V lost 6 bases, J lost 2 bases, and 18 bases lay in between. The CDR3 sequence is 16 residues long. The CDR3: CASRQKFTGYTDTQYF. The CDR3 DNA sequence: TGTGCCAGCAGACAAAAATTTACAGGGTACACAGATACGCAGTATTTT.

This clone was picked up one time. V is TRBV30 and J is TRBJ2-1; unclear D gene. The CDR3 sequence is 11 residues long. The V end lost 8 bases, the J end lost 4 bases, and 9 bases lay between the germline ends. Germline-derived CDR1 and CDR2 are GTSNPN and SVGIG (reference sequence). CDR3 sequence (DNA): TGTGCCCGCCGACGGTACAATGAGCAGTTCTTC. Translation: CARRRYNEQFF.

This chain connects TRBV7-2 to TRBJ2-3; possible D gene TRBD2, 5 bases. CDR3 size: 17 residues. Germline values: CDR1 SGHTA, CDR2 FQGNSA. Trimming took off 7 bases at V and 2 bases at J, with 22 bases between the two ends. DNA of the CDR3: TGTGCCAGCACCTGGCGGGCCCCTCGAGTATCCACAGATACGCAGTATTTT. Translated, it gives CASTWRAPRVSTDTQYF.

This clone has a handful of counts. The chain couples TRBV21-1 to TRBJ2-7; the table's TRBD2 call for D was not verified on the DNA. TRBV21-1 is marked as a pseudogene. The length of the CDR3 is 12 residues. The CDR3 nucleotides are TGTGCCAGCAGCAAATCGAGGAACGAGCAGTACTTC. It yields the protein CASSKSRNEQYF.

The chain carries TRBV2 and TRBJ2-5; D is undetermined. Germline CDR1 SNHLY, CDR2 FYNNEI. With 1 base removed from V and 7 bases from J, the gap between germline ends came to 16 bases. This CDR3 contains 15 residues. CDR3 sequence: CASSEEGGPLPTQYF. Written as DNA, the CDR3 is TGTGCCAGCAGTGAAGAGGGCGGACCTTTACCGACCCAGTACTTC.